Listed below are T cell receptor beta chains from one sample, sequenced in a study of T cell clonotyping in hematopoietic cell transplantation. Sequencing used immunoSEQ multiplex PCR; TCRdb keeps in-frame clones, though not all of them. The table lists about 17,000 clones, more than 70% of them singletons, with 4.2% in the top ten. This specimen was PBMCs, taken 100 days after allogeneic stem cell transplant. The receptors derive from a male patient aged 60 to 75 who had an allogeneic stem cell transplant from a related donor, so the T cells may come from the graft donor. Some clones in this sample may be carry-over from other donors' samples. The CDR3 runs from the conserved cysteine through the conserved F or W. Fields, in order: J gene, V gene, D gene, clone size, CDR3 DNA, CDR3 protein. D genes are given only for firm matches. Clone sizes are given selectively: once, few, many, or a class where the clone is expanded.

J gene: TRBJ2-1
V gene: TRBV7-2
D gene: TRBD2
clone size: .
CDR3 DNA: TGTGCCAGCAGCGCGCGACTAGCGGGGCGACTTGAGCAGTTCTTC
CDR3 protein: CASSARLAGRLEQFF

J gene: TRBJ2-1
V gene: TRBV11-3
D gene: .
clone size: .
CDR3 DNA: TGTGCCAGCAGCATCGTCCAGGGATCCTATGAGCAGTTCTTC
CDR3 protein: CASSIVQGSYEQFF

J gene: TRBJ1-1
V gene: TRBV5-1
D gene: TRBD1
clone size: .
CDR3 DNA: TGCGCCAGCAGCTCGGACAGGGATGCTGAAGCTTTCTTT
CDR3 protein: CASSSDRDAEAFF

J gene: TRBJ1-5
V gene: TRBV4-2
D gene: .
clone size: .
CDR3 DNA: TGTGCCAGCAGCCGAGACAGGTCGCAGCCCCAGCATTTT
CDR3 protein: CASSRDRSQPQHF

J gene: TRBJ1-6
V gene: TRBV5-1
D gene: .
clone size: .
CDR3 DNA: TGCGCCAGCAGCTTGGTCTCCGATAATTCACCCCTCCACTTT
CDR3 protein: CASSLVSDNSPLHF

J gene: TRBJ2-7
V gene: TRBV20-1
D gene: .
clone size: .
CDR3 DNA: TGCAGTGCTAGTGGCGTTCACGAGCAGTACTTC
CDR3 protein: CSASGVHEQYF

J gene: TRBJ2-3
V gene: TRBV5-8
D gene: .
clone size: .
CDR3 DNA: TGTGCCAGCAGACCCAGGTCCGGGGATACGCAGTATTTT
CDR3 protein: CASRPRSGDTQYF

J gene: TRBJ2-7
V gene: TRBV28
D gene: .
clone size: .
CDR3 DNA: TGTGCCAGCAGTCCCCCGGGGAGGGGGCCCTACGAGCAGTACTTC
CDR3 protein: CASSPPGRGPYEQYF

J gene: TRBJ2-7
V gene: TRBV19
D gene: TRBD2
clone size: .
CDR3 DNA: TGTGCCAGTAGTATAAGACTAGCGGGGGGGCCGAGGGAGCAGTACTTC
CDR3 protein: CASSIRLAGGPREQYF

J gene: TRBJ2-3
V gene: TRBV6-6
D gene: .
clone size: .
CDR3 DNA: TGTGCCAGCACCGCGAGCACAGATACGCAGTATTTT
CDR3 protein: CASTASTDTQYF

J gene: TRBJ2-2
V gene: TRBV7-8
D gene: .
clone size: .
CDR3 DNA: TGTGCCAGCAGCTCCTCGATGGCTAGGAACACCGGGGAGCTGTTTTTT
CDR3 protein: CASSSSMARNTGELFF

J gene: TRBJ1-2
V gene: TRBV4-3
D gene: TRBD1
clone size: .
CDR3 DNA: TGCGCCAGCAGCCTTCAGACAGGGGGTTATGGCTACACCTTC
CDR3 protein: CASSLQTGGYGYTF

J gene: TRBJ2-7
V gene: TRBV2
D gene: .
clone size: .
CDR3 DNA: TGTGCCAGCAGTGAAGATCGAGTAGGGACTTCCTACGAGCAGTACTTC
CDR3 protein: CASSEDRVGTSYEQYF

J gene: TRBJ2-3
V gene: TRBV11-2
D gene: .
clone size: .
CDR3 DNA: TGTGCCAGCAGCTCCCTTCCCACAGATACGCAGTATTTT
CDR3 protein: CASSSLPTDTQYF

J gene: TRBJ1-1
V gene: TRBV4-1
D gene: TRBD1
clone size: once
CDR3 DNA: TGCGCCAGCGGACAGGGGATGAACACTGAAGCTTTCTTT
CDR3 protein: CASGQGMNTEAFF

J gene: TRBJ2-6
V gene: TRBV19
D gene: .
clone size: .
CDR3 DNA: TGTGCCAGTAGTATGGACACAAGAGGGGCCAACGTCCTGACTTTC
CDR3 protein: CASSMDTRGANVLTF

J gene: TRBJ2-1
V gene: TRBV29-1
D gene: TRBD1
clone size: .
CDR3 DNA: TGCAGCGTTGAACGGGACAGACCGTACAATGAGCAGTTCTTC
CDR3 protein: CSVERDRPYNEQFF

J gene: TRBJ2-1
V gene: TRBV7-2
D gene: TRBD2
clone size: .
CDR3 DNA: TGTGCCAGCTGCACTAGCGGGGGGCCTGGGAATGAGCAGTTCTTC
CDR3 protein: CASCTSGGPGNEQFF

J gene: TRBJ1-1
V gene: TRBV10-3
D gene: TRBD1
clone size: few
CDR3 DNA: TGTGCCATCAGCGCTTCAGGGGGGTCGATTTCTGAAGCTTTCTTT
CDR3 protein: CAISASGGSISEAFF

J gene: TRBJ1-1
V gene: TRBV9
D gene: .
clone size: .
CDR3 DNA: TGTGCCAGCAGCGTAGACCACAACACTGAAGCTTTCTTT
CDR3 protein: CASSVDHNTEAFF

J gene: TRBJ2-7
V gene: TRBV5-1
D gene: TRBD2
clone size: .
CDR3 DNA: TGCGCCAGCAGCTCGGGACTAGCGTGGGACGAGCAGTACTTC
CDR3 protein: CASSSGLAWDEQYF

J gene: TRBJ1-1
V gene: TRBV30
D gene: .
clone size: .
CDR3 DNA: TGTGCCTGGAGTCGGCTTCCAGGGAACACTGAAGCTTTCTTT
CDR3 protein: CAWSRLPGNTEAFF

J gene: TRBJ2-2
V gene: TRBV19
D gene: .
clone size: .
CDR3 DNA: TGTGCCAGTAGTATCGAAGCCAGAAACACCGGGGAGCTGTTTTTT
CDR3 protein: CASSIEARNTGELFF

J gene: TRBJ1-3
V gene: TRBV30
D gene: .
clone size: .
CDR3 DNA: TGTGCCTGGAACGAATCGAGGGGGAAAAGGGGAAACACCATATATTTT
CDR3 protein: CAWNESRGKRGNTIYF

J gene: TRBJ1-1
V gene: TRBV19
D gene: .
clone size: .
CDR3 DNA: TGTGCCAGTAGATGGGGGGACACTGAAGCCTTCTTT
CDR3 protein: CASRWGDTEAFF

J gene: TRBJ2-7
V gene: TRBV4-3
D gene: TRBD1
clone size: .
CDR3 DNA: TGCGCCAGCAGCCAAGAGGAGGGACAGGGTATTTACGAGCAGTACTTC
CDR3 protein: CASSQEEGQGIYEQYF

J gene: TRBJ1-5
V gene: TRBV5-4
D gene: .
clone size: .
CDR3 DNA: TGTGCCAGCAGCTACGACCAGCCCCAGCATTTT
CDR3 protein: CASSYDQPQHF

J gene: TRBJ1-4
V gene: TRBV7-9
D gene: .
clone size: .
CDR3 DNA: TGTGCCAGCAGCTTAGTTCTCGGCGGGGTTGAAAAACTGTTTTTT
CDR3 protein: CASSLVLGGVEKLFF

J gene: TRBJ2-6
V gene: TRBV5-1
D gene: .
clone size: .
CDR3 DNA: TGCGCCAGCAGCTTGGTAGGGGGCTCTGGGGCCAACGTCCTGACTTTC
CDR3 protein: CASSLVGGSGANVLTF

J gene: TRBJ2-4
V gene: TRBV13
D gene: .
clone size: .
CDR3 DNA: TGTGCCAGCAGCTTTTCGTCAGAAAACATTCAGTACTTC
CDR3 protein: CASSFSSENIQYF

J gene: TRBJ1-2
V gene: TRBV11-3
D gene: TRBD1
clone size: .
CDR3 DNA: TGTGCCAGCAGCTTTATTAGTTTTCGGGGGACAGACTATGGCTACACCTTC
CDR3 protein: CASSFISFRGTDYGYTF

J gene: TRBJ1-1
V gene: TRBV14
D gene: TRBD1
clone size: .
CDR3 DNA: TGTGCCAGCAGCCAAGTGGGGGACAGAGGTGTTGAAGCTTTCTTT
CDR3 protein: CASSQVGDRGVEAFF

J gene: TRBJ1-5
V gene: TRBV6-1
D gene: .
clone size: .
CDR3 DNA: TGTGCCAGCAGTGCCAACCCTCTAGGCGGGAATCAGCCCCAGCATTTT
CDR3 protein: CASSANPLGGNQPQHF

J gene: TRBJ1-1
V gene: TRBV5-6
D gene: .
clone size: .
CDR3 DNA: TGTGCCAGCAGCCGACCGAACACTGAAGCTTTCTTT
CDR3 protein: CASSRPNTEAFF

J gene: TRBJ1-4
V gene: TRBV9
D gene: .
clone size: .
CDR3 DNA: TGTGCCAGCAGCCCCGACCGCGAAAAACTGTTTTTT
CDR3 protein: CASSPDREKLFF

J gene: TRBJ2-2
V gene: TRBV7-2
D gene: .
clone size: .
CDR3 DNA: TGTGCCAGCAACCTCCAGGGCTCCGGGGAGCTGTTTTTT
CDR3 protein: CASNLQGSGELFF

J gene: TRBJ2-2
V gene: TRBV21-1
D gene: .
clone size: few
CDR3 DNA: TGTGCCAGCAGCAAGGGGGGGCTTACCGGGGAGCTGTTTTTT
CDR3 protein: CASSKGGLTGELFF

J gene: TRBJ2-7
V gene: TRBV14
D gene: TRBD1
clone size: few
CDR3 DNA: TGTGCCAGCAGCCAAGGTCGGGGACAGGGGGCTTACGAGCAGTACTTC
CDR3 protein: CASSQGRGQGAYEQYF

J gene: TRBJ2-3
V gene: TRBV5-6
D gene: TRBD2
clone size: once
CDR3 DNA: TGTGCCAGCAGCTTGCCTAGCGGGGACCCAGATACGCAGTATTTT
CDR3 protein: CASSLPSGDPDTQYF

J gene: TRBJ1-2
V gene: TRBV15
D gene: TRBD1
clone size: .
CDR3 DNA: TGTGCCACCAGCAGAGAGACAGGGGGCTACTATGGCTACACCTTC
CDR3 protein: CATSRETGGYYGYTF

J gene: TRBJ2-7
V gene: TRBV9
D gene: .
clone size: .
CDR3 DNA: TGTGCCAGCAGCGTAGCGTCCGGGACCCAAGGAGACGAGCAGTACTTC
CDR3 protein: CASSVASGTQGDEQYF

J gene: TRBJ2-7
V gene: TRBV7-2
D gene: TRBD1
clone size: .
CDR3 DNA: TGTGCCAGCAGCTTACAACAGGGGGCTGAAGTCTCCGAGCAGTACTTC
CDR3 protein: CASSLQQGAEVSEQYF

J gene: TRBJ2-3
V gene: TRBV2
D gene: TRBD1
clone size: .
CDR3 DNA: TGTGCCAGGGAGGTTGAGACAGGGGGGGGCACAGATACGCAGTATTTT
CDR3 protein: CAREVETGGGTDTQYF

J gene: TRBJ1-2
V gene: TRBV6-5
D gene: .
clone size: once
CDR3 DNA: TGTGCCAGCAGTTACGGGCAGGGAGGCGGCTACACCTTC
CDR3 protein: CASSYGQGGGYTF

J gene: TRBJ2-7
V gene: TRBV30
D gene: .
clone size: .
CDR3 DNA: TGTGCCTGGACTAGCCGTTACGAGCAGTACTTC
CDR3 protein: CAWTSRYEQYF

J gene: TRBJ1-2
V gene: TRBV6-1
D gene: .
clone size: .
CDR3 DNA: TGTGCCAGCAGCCCAGGAGGCCCCTATGGCTACACCTTC
CDR3 protein: CASSPGGPYGYTF

J gene: TRBJ2-7
V gene: TRBV19
D gene: .
clone size: .
CDR3 DNA: TGTGCCAGTAGCGGCCCGACAACCTACGAGCAGTACTTC
CDR3 protein: CASSGPTTYEQYF

J gene: TRBJ2-7
V gene: TRBV19
D gene: TRBD1
clone size: once
CDR3 DNA: TGTGCCAGTAGCGATCCTACAGGGGCCGAGCAGTACTTC
CDR3 protein: CASSDPTGAEQYF

J gene: TRBJ1-4
V gene: TRBV6-1
D gene: .
clone size: .
CDR3 DNA: TGTGCCAGCAGTGAACCCCCGGGCGGGAGAACTAATGAAAAACTGTTTTTT
CDR3 protein: CASSEPPGGRTNEKLFF

J gene: TRBJ1-1
V gene: TRBV5-6
D gene: .
clone size: .
CDR3 DNA: TGTGCCAGCAGACAGGGATTCCGGACGTGGAACACTGAAGCTTTCTTT
CDR3 protein: CASRQGFRTWNTEAFF

J gene: TRBJ1-6
V gene: TRBV4-3
D gene: .
clone size: .
CDR3 DNA: TGCGCCAGCAGCCAAGACAGGTATTCACCCCTCCACTTT
CDR3 protein: CASSQDRYSPLHF

J gene: TRBJ2-2
V gene: TRBV10-3
D gene: TRBD2
clone size: .
CDR3 DNA: TGTGCCAGTCGACTAGCGGGGGGGCGTAACACCGGGGAGCTGTTTTTT
CDR3 protein: CASRLAGGRNTGELFF

J gene: TRBJ2-1
V gene: TRBV5-4
D gene: TRBD1
clone size: once
CDR3 DNA: TGTGCCAGCAGCAGCCGGGACAGGGATGGCAATGAGCAGTTCTTC
CDR3 protein: CASSSRDRDGNEQFF

J gene: TRBJ1-1
V gene: TRBV7-2
D gene: .
clone size: .
CDR3 DNA: TGTGCCAGCAGCTTACGGGCGCGGGGCTGGGGTTTCACTGAAGCTTTCTTT
CDR3 protein: CASSLRARGWGFTEAFF

J gene: TRBJ2-2
V gene: TRBV19
D gene: TRBD1
clone size: .
CDR3 DNA: TGTGCCAGTAGCCAAAAAGACCGGGACAGGCCCACAACCGGGGAGCTGTTTTTT
CDR3 protein: CASSQKDRDRPTTGELFF

J gene: TRBJ2-7
V gene: TRBV19
D gene: .
clone size: .
CDR3 DNA: TGTGCCAGTAGTTCCGGGACCGACTACGAGCAGTACTTC
CDR3 protein: CASSSGTDYEQYF

J gene: TRBJ1-5
V gene: TRBV2
D gene: .
clone size: few
CDR3 DNA: TGTGCCAGCCGAGAGGACAGTAATCAGCCCCAGCATTTT
CDR3 protein: CASREDSNQPQHF